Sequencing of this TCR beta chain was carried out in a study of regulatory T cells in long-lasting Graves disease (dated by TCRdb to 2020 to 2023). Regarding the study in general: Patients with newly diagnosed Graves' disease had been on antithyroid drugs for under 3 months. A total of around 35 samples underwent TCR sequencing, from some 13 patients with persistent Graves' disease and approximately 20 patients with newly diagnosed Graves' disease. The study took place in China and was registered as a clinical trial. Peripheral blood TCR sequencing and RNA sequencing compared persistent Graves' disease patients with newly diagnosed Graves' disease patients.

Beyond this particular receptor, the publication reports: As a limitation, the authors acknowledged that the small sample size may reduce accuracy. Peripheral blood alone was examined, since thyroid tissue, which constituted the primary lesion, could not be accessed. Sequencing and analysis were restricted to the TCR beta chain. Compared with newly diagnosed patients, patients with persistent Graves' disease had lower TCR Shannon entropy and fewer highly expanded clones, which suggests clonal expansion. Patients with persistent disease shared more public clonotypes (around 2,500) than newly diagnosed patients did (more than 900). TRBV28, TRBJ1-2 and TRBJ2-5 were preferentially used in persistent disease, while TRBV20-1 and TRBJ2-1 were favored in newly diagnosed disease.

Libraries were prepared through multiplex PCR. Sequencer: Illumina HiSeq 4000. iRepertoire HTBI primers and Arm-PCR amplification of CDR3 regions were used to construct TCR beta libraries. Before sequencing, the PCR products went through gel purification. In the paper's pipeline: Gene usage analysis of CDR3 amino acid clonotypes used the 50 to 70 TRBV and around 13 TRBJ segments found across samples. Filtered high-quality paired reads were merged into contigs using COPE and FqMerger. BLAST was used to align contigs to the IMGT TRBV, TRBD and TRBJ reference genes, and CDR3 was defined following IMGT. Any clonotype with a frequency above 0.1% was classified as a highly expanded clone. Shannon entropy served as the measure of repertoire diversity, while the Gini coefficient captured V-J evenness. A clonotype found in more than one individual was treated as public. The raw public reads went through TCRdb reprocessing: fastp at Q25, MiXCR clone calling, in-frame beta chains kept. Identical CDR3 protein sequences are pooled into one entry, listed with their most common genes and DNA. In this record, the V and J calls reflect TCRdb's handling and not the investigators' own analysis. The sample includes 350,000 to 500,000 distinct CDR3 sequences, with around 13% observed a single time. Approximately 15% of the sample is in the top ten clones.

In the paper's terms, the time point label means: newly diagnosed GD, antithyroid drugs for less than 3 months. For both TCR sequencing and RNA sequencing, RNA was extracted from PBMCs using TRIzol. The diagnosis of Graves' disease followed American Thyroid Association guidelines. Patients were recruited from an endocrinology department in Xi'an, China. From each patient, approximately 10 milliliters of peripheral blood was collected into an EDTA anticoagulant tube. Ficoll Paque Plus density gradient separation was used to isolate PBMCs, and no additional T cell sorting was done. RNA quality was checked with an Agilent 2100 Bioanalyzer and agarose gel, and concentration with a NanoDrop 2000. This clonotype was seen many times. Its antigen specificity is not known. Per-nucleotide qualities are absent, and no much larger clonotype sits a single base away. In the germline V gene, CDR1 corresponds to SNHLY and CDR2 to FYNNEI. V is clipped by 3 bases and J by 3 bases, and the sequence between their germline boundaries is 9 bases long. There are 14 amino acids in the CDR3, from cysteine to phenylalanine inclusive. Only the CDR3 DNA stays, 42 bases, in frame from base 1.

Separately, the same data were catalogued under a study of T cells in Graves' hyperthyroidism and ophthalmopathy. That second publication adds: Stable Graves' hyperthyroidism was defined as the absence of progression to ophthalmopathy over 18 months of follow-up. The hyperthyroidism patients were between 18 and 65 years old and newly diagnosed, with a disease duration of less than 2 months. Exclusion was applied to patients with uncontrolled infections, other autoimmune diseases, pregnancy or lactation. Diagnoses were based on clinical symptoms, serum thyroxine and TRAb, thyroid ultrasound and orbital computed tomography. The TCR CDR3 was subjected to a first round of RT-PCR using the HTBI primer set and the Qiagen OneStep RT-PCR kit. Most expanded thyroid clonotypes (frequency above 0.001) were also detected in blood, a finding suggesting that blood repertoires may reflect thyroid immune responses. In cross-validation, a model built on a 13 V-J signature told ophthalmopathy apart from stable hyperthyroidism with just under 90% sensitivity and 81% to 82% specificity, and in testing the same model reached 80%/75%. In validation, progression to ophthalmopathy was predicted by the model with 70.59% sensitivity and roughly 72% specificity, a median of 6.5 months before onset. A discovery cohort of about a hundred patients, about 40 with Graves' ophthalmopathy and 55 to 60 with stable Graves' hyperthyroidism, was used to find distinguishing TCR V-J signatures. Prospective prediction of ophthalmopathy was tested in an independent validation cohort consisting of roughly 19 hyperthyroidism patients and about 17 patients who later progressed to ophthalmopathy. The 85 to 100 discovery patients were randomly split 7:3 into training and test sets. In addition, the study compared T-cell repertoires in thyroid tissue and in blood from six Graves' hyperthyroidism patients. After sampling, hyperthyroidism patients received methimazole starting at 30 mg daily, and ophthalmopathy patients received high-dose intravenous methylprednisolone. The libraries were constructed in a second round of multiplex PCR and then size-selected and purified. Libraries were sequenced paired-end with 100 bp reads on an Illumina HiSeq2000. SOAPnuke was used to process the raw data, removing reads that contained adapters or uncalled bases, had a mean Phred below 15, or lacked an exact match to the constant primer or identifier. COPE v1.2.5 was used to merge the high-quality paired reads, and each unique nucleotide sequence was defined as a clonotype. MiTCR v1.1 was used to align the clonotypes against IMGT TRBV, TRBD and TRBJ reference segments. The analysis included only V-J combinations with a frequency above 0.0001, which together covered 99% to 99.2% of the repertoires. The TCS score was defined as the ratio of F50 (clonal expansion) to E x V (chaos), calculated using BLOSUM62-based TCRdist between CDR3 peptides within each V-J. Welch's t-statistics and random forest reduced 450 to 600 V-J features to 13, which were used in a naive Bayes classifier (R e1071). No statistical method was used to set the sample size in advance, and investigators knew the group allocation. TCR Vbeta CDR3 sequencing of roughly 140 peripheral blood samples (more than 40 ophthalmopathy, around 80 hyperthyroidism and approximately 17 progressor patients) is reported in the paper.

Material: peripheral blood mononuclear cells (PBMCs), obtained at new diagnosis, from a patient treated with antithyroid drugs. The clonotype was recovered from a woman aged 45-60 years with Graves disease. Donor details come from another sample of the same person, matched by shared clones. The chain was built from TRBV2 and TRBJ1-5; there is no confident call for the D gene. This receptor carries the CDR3 CASSDSRVNQPQHF. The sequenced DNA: TGTGCCAGCAGTGATTCCCGAGTCAATCAGCCCCAGCATTTT. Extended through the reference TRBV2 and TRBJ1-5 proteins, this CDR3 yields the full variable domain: EPEVTQTPSHQVTQMGQEVILRCVPISNHLYFYWYRQILGQKVEFLVSFYNNEISEKSEIFDDQFSVERPDGSNFTLKIRSTKLEDSAMYFCASSDSRVNQPQHFGDGTRLSIL.